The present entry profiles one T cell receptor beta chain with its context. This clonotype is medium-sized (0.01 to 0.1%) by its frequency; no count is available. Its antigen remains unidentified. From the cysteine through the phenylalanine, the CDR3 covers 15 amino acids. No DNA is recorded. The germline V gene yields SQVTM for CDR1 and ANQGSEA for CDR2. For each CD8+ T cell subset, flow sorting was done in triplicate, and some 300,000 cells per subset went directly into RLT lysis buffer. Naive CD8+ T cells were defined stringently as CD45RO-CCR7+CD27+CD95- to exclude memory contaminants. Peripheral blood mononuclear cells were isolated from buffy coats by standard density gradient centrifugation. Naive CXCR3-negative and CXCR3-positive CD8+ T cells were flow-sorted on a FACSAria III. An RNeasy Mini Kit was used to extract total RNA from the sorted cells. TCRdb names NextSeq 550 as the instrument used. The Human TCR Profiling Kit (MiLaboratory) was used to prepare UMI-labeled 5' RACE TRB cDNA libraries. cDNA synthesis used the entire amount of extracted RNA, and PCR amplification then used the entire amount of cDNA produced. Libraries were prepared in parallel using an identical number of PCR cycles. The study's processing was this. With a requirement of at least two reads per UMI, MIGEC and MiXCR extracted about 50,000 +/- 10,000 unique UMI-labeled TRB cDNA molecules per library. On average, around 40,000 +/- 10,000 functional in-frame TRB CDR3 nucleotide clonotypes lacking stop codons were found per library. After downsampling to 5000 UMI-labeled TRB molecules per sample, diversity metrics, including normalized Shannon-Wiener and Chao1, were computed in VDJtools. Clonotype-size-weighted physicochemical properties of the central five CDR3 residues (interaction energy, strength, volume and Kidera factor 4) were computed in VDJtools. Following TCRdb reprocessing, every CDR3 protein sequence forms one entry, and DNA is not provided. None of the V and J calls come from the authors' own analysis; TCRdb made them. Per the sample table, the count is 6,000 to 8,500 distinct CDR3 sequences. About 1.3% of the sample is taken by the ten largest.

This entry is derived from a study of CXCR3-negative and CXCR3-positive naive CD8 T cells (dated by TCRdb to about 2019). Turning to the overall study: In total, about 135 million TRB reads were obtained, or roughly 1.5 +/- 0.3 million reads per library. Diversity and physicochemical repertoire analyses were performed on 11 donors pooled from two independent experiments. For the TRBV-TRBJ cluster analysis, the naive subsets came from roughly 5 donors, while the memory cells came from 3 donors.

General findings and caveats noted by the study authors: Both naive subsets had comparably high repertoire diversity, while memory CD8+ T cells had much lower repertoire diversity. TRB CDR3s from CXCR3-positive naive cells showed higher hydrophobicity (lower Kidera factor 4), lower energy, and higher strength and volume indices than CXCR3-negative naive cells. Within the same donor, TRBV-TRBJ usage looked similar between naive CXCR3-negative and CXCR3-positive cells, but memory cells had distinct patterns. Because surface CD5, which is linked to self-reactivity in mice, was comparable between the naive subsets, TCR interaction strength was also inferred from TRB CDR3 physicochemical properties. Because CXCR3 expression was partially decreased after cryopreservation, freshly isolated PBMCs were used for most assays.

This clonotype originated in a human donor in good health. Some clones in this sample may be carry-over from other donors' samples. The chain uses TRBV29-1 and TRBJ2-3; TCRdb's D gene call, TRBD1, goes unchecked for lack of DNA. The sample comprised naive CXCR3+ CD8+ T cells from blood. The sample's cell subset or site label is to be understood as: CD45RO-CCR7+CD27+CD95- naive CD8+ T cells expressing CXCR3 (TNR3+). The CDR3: CSSSLRGTYTDTQYF.